The T cell receptor (beta chain) described here comes from a study of blood T cell repertoires in COVID-19. Study-level information: Researchers got acute and convalescent COVID-19 samples from the United States, Italy and Spain.

The Seattle patients joined while their infection was active and were tracked longitudinally afterward. Method: immunoSEQ multiplex PCR; TCRdb's copy keeps in-frame clones and lacks some. This table holds some 330,000 clones, just under 90% found once. The CDR3 is 19 residues long. Trimming cost V 8 bases and J 10 bases, with 33 bases left between them. The sequenced material came from peripheral blood. The rearrangement links TRBV23-1 to TRBJ1-6; no definite D call. TRBV23-1 is given ORF status, its function remaining uncertain. This TCR came from a woman aged 25 to 45 with COVID-19, enrolled during active disease. The CDR3, as DNA: TGCGCCAGCGGCCGATTGGGCCTTAGTCAGAGACGGAGCGGATCACCCCTCCACTTT. It specifies CASGRLGLSQRRSGSPLHF.